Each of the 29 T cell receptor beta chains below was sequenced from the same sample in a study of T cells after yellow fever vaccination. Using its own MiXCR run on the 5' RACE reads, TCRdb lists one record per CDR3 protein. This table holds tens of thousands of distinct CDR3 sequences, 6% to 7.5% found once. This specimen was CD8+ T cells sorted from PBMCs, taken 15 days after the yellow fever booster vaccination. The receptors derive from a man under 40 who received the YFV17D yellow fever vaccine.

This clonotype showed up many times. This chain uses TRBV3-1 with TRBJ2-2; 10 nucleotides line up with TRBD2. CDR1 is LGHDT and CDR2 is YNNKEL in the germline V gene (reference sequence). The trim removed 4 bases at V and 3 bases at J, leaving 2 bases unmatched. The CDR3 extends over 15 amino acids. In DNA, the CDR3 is TGTGCCAGCAGCCCCGGGACTAGCGACACCGGGGAGCTGTTTTTT. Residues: CASSPGTSDTGELFF. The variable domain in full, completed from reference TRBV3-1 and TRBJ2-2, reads DTAVSQTPKYLVTQMGNDKSIKCEQNLGHDTMYWYKQDSKKFLKIMFSYNNKELIINETVPNRFSPKSPDKAHLNLHINSLELGDSAVYFCASSPGTSDTGELFFGEGSRLTVL.

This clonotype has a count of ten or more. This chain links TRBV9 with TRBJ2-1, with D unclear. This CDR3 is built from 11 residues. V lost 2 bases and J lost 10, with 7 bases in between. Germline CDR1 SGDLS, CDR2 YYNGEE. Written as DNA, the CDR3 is TGTGCCAGCAGCGTGGAAGAGGAGCAGTTCTTC. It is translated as CASSVEEEQFF.

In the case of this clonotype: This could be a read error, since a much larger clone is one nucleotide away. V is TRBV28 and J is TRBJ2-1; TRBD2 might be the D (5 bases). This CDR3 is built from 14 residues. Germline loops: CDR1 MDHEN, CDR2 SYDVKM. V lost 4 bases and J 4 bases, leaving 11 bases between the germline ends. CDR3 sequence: CASSWPEVYNEQFF. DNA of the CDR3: TGTGCCAGCAGTTGGCCGGAGGTATACAATGAGCAGTTCTTC.

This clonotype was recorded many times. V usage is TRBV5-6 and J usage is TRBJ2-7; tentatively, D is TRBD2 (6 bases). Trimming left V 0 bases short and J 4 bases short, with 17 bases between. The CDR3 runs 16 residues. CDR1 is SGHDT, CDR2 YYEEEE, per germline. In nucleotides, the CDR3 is TGTGCCAGCAGCTTGGCCGGAGGGGCCTGGGGGTACGAGCAGTACTTC. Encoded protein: CASSLAGGAWGYEQYF.

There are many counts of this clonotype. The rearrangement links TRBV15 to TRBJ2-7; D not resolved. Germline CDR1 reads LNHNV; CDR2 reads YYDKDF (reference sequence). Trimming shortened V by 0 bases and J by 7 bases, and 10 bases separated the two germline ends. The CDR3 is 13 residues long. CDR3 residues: CATSRDRVREQYF. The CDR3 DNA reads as TGTGCCACCAGCAGAGATCGGGTGAGGGAGCAGTACTTC.

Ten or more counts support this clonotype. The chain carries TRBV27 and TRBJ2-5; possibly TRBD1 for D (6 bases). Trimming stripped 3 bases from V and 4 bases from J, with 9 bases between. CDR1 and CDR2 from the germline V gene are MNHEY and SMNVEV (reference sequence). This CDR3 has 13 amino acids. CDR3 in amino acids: CASSFGRGETQYF. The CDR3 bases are TGTGCCAGCAGTTTCGGCAGGGGAGAGACCCAGTACTTC.

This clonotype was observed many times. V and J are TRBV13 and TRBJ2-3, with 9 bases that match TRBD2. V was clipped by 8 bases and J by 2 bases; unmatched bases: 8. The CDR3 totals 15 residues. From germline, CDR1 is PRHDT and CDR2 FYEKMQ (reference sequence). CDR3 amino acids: CASVSGGRSTDTQYF. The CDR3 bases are TGTGCCAGCGTTAGCGGGGGCCGTTCCACAGATACGCAGTATTTT.

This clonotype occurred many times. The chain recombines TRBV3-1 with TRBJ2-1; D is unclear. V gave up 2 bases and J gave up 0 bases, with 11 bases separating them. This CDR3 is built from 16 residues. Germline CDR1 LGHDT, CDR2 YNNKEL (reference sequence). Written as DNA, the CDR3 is TGTGCCAGCAGCCAAAACTACCCCAACTCCTACAATGAGCAGTTCTTC. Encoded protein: CASSQNYPNSYNEQFF.

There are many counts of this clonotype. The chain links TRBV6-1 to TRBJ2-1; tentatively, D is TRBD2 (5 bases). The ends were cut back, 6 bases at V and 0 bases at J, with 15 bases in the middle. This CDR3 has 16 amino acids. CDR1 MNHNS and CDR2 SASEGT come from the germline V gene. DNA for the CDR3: TGTGCCAGCAGATCGGCGGTAGCGAGCTCCTACAATGAGCAGTTCTTC. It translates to CASRSAVASSYNEQFF.

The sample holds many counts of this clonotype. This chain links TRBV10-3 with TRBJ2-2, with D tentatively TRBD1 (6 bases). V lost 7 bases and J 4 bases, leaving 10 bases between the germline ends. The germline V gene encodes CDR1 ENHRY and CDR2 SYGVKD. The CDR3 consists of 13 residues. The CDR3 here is CAIIIQGTGELFF. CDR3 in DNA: TGTGCCATCATAATACAGGGCACCGGGGAGCTGTTTTTT.

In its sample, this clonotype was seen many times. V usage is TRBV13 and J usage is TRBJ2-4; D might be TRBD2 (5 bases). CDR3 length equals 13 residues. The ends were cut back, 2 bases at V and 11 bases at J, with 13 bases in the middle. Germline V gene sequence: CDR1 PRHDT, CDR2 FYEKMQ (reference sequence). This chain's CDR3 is CASSLRGSVFQYF. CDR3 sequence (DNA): TGTGCCAGCAGCTTACGTGGGAGTGTTTTTCAGTACTTC.

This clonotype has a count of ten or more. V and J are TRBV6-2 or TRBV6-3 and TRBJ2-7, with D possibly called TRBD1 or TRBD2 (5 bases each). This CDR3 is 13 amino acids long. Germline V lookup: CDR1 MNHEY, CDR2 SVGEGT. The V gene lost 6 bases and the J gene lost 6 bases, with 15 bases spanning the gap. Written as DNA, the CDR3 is TGTGCCAGCAGACCCGGGACCCCCTTCGAGCAGTACTTC. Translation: CASRPGTPFEQYF.

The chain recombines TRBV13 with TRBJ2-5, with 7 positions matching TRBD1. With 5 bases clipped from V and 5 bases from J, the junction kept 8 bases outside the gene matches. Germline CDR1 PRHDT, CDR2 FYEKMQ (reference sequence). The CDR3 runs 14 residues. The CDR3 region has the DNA TGTGCCAGCAGCGGCCAAAGGGGGCGGGAGACCCAGTACTTC. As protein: CASSGQRGRETQYF.

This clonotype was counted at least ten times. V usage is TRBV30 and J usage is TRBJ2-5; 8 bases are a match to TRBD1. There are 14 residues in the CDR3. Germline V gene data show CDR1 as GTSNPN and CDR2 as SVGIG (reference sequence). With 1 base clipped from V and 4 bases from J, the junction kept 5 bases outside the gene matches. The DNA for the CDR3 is TGTGCCTGGAGTGGGCAGGGGGCGGTAGAGACCCAGTACTTC. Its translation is CAWSGQGAVETQYF.

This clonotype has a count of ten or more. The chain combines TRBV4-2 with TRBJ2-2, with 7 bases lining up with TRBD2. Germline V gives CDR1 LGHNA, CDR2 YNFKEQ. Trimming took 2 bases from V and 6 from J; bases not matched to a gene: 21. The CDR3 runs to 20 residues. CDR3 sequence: CASSQILIVGGPQEAGELFF. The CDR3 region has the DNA TGTGCCAGCAGCCAAATCCTTATTGTGGGAGGGCCTCAAGAGGCCGGGGAGCTGTTTTTT.

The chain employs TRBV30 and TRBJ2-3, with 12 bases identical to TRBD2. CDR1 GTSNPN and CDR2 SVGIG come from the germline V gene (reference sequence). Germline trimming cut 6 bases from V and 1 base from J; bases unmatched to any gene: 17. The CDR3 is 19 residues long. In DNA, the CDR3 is TGTGCCTGCGGAGCGGGACAAATACTAGCGGGAGGCCGCACAGATACGCAGTATTTT. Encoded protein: CACGAGQILAGGRTDTQYF.

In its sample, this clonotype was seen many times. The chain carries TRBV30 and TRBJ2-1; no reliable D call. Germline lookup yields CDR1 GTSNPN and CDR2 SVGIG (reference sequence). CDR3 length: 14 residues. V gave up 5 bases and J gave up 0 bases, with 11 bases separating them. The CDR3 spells CAWQDVSSYNEQFF. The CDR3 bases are TGTGCCTGGCAGGACGTAAGCTCCTACAATGAGCAGTTCTTC.

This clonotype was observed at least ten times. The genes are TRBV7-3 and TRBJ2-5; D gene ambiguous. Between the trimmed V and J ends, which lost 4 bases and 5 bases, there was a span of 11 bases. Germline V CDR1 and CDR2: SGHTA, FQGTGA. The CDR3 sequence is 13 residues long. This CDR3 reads CASSSDPGETQYF. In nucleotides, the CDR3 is TGTGCCAGCAGCTCCGATCCCGGGGAGACCCAGTACTTC. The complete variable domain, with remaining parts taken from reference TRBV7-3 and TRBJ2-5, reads GAGVSQTPSNKVTEKGKYVELRCDPISGHTALYWYRQSLGQGPEFLIYFQGTGAADDSGLPNDRFFAVRPEGSVSTLKIQRTERGDSAVYLCASSSDPGETQYFGPGTRLLVL.

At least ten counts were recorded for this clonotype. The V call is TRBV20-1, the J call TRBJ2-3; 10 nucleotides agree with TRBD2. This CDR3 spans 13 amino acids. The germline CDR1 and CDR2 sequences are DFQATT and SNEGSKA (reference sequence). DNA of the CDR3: TGCAGCCGAGCGGGAGGGAGCACAGATACGCAGTATTTT. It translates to CSRAGGSTDTQYF.

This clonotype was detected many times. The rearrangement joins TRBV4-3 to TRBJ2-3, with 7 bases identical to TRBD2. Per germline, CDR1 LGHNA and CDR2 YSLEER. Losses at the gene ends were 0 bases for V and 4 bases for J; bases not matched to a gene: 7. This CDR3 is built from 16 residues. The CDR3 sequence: CASSQEVGGMADTQYF. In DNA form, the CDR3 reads TGCGCCAGCAGCCAAGAGGTGGGAGGGATGGCAGATACGCAGTATTTT.

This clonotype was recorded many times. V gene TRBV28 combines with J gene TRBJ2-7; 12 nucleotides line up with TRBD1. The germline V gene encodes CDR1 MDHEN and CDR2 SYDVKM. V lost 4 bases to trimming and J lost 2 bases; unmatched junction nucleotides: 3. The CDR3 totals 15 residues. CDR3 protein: CASSSGQGAAYEQYF. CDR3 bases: TGTGCCAGCAGTTCGGGACAGGGGGCTGCCTACGAGCAGTACTTC.

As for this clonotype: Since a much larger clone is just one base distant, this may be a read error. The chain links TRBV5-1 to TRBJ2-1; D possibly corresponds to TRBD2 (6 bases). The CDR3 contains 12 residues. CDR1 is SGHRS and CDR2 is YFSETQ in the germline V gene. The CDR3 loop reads CASSWRDDEQVF. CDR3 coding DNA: TGCGCCAGCAGTTGGCGGGACGATGAGCAGGTCTTC.

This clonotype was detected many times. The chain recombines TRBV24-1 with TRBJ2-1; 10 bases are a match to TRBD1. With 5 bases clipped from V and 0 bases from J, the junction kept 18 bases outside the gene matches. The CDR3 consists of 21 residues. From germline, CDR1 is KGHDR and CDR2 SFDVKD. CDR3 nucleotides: TGTGCCACCAGTGCCTTGGATCCGGGACAGGGGCCCAAGAGCTCCTACAATGAGCAGTTCTTC. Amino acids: CATSALDPGQGPKSSYNEQFF.

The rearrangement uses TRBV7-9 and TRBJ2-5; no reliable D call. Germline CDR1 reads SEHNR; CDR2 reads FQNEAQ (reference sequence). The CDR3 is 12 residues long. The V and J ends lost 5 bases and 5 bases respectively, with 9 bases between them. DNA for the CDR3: TGTGCCAGCAGCCCAATGGTGGAGACCCAGTACTTC. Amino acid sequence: CASSPMVETQYF.

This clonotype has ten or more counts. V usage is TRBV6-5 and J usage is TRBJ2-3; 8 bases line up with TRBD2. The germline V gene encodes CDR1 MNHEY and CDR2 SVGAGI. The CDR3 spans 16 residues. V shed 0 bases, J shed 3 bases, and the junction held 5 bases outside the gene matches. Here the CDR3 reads CASSYSNSGKTDTQYF. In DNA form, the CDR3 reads TGTGCCAGCAGTTACTCGAATAGCGGGAAAACAGATACGCAGTATTTT.

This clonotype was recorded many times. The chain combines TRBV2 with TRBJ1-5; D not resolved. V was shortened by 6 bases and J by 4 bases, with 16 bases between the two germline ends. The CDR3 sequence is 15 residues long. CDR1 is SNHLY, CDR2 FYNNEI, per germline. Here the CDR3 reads CASRAEGGANQPQHF. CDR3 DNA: TGTGCCAGCAGGGCCGAGGGCGGAGCTAATCAGCCCCAGCATTTT.

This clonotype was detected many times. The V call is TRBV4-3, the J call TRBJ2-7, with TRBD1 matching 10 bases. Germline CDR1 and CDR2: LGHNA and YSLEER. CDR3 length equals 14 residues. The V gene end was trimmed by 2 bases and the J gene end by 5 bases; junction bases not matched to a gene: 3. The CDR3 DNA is TGCGCCAGCAGCCAACGACAGGGGGCAAACGAGCAGTACTTC. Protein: CASSQRQGANEQYF.

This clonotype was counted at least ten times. The CDR3 DNA sequence: TGCAGTGCTAGAGGCGGACTAGCGGGAGGGCCTGCTATTAATGAGCAGTTCTTC. Its protein product is CSARGGLAGGPAINEQFF. This chain joins TRBV20-1 and TRBJ2-1; TRBD2 matches at 15 bases. Germline-derived CDR1 and CDR2 are DFQATT and SNEGSKA (reference sequence). The CDR3 sequence is 18 residues long. Trimming at V came to 1 base and at J to 7 bases, leaving 11 bases not matched to a gene.

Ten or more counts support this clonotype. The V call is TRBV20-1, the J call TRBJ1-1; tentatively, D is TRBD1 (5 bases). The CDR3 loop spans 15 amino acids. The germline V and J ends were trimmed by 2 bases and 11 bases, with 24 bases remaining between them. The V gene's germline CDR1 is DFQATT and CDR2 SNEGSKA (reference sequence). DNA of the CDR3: TGCAGTGCTAGACTACTCCGGGACCATCAGGATATGGCTTTCTTT. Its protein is CSARLLRDHQDMAFF.